The following is a T cell receptor (beta chain) sequence with its context. The sample comes from a study of technical replicates of blood from a few donors. Here immunoSEQ multiplex PCR was the method, and the copy in TCRdb shows in-frame clones only, minus some. This sample has tens of thousands of clones; 85% to 95% occur once, and the top ten carry about 4.6%. CDR3 length: 15 amino acids. CDR1 and CDR2 (germline): MGHRA, YSYEKL. V dropped 1 base and J dropped 2 bases, with 9 bases sitting between them. V is TRBV4-1 and J is TRBJ2-1; no clear D. This TCR derives from a human donor in good health. Some clones in this sample may be carry-over from other donors' samples. Sequenced sample: PBMCs. This chain's CDR3 is CASSQASRAYNEQFF. CDR3 nucleotide sequence: TGCGCCAGCAGCCAAGCATCACGGGCCTACAATGAGCAGTTCTTC.